The 5 T cell receptor beta chains presented below share a single source sample, sequenced in a study of cytomegalovirus exposure and HLA in healthy donors. The PCR contained 60 Vbeta and 13 Jbeta primers. Sequencing used immunoSEQ multiplex PCR; TCRdb keeps in-frame clones, though not all of them. Among more than 150,000 clones, roughly 75% were seen once, and the ten largest hold roughly 8.2%. Sequencing was done on a sample of PBMCs. The origin of the receptors is a woman aged 40 to 50 in good health and CMV-seropositive.

V usage is TRBV19 and J usage is TRBJ2-7; 8 bases are shared with TRBD1. The germline V gene encodes CDR1 LNHDA and CDR2 SQIVND (reference sequence). This CDR3 contains 14 residues. V trimming: 6 bases; J trimming: 6 bases; junction bases outside the gene matches: 10. CDR3 protein: CASSPRGRSGEQYF. In nucleotides, the CDR3 is TGTGCCAGTAGCCCCAGGGGGCGATCGGGCGAGCAGTACTTC.

The chain is built from TRBV25-1 and TRBJ2-4, with D possibly TRBD1 on 6 matching bases. Germline assignment: CDR1 MGHDK and CDR2 SYGVNS. Trimming removed 2 bases from V and 8 bases from J, with 10 bases in between. The CDR3 consists of 13 residues. CDR3 residues: CASSEQGRYIQYF. In nucleotides, the CDR3 is TGTGCCAGCAGTGAACAGGGGAGATACATTCAGTACTTC.

V is TRBV4-3 and J is TRBJ1-2; D uncertain. Trimming removed 0 bases from V and 2 bases from J, with 7 bases in between. This CDR3 has 14 amino acids. The germline V gene encodes CDR1 LGHNA and CDR2 YSLEER. The CDR3 DNA reads TGCGCCAGCAGCCAAGAGAGGCAGAACTATGGCTACACCTTC. It is translated as CASSQERQNYGYTF.

The chain couples TRBV19 to TRBJ1-5; D not certain. Trimming left V 3 bases short and J 0 bases short, with 12 bases between. This CDR3 comprises 16 residues. CDR1 and CDR2 (germline): LNHDA, SQIVND (reference sequence). The CDR3 coding sequence is TGTGCCAGTAGTATTCCCCGGAGGTATAGCAATCAGCCCCAGCATTTT. This sequence encodes CASSIPRRYSNQPQHF.

The chain employs TRBV7-3 and TRBJ2-2; D is unresolved. Germline assignment: CDR1 SGHTA and CDR2 FQGTGA. There are 13 residues in the CDR3. Trimming took off 3 bases at V and 7 bases at J, with 9 bases between the two ends. CDR3 in DNA: TGTGCCAGCAGCTTTACCTCCTACGGGGAGCTGTTTTTT. This sequence encodes CASSFTSYGELFF.